These 26 T cell receptor beta chains share one sample of origin, sequenced in a study of blood T cell repertoires in COVID-19. Libraries were prepared by immunoSEQ multiplex PCR; TCRdb keeps only in-frame clonotypes and omits some of them. The data contain a few hundred thousand clones, 84% of them seen just once; the ten biggest clones take up 6.8%. Sequencing was carried out using PBMCs or T cells enriched from blood (not recorded which). These receptors were obtained from a woman aged 40 to 50 who had recovered from COVID-19.

The chain joins TRBV5-1 to TRBJ1-1, with TRBD1 as a possible D gene (5 bases). Germline V lookup: CDR1 SGHRS, CDR2 YFSETQ. Trimming cost V 4 bases and J 8 bases, with 21 bases left between them. The CDR3 runs to 15 residues. CDR3 coding DNA: TGCGCCAGCAGCCTTGGAGGAGGGGACGCCCTAGAAGCTTTCTTT. This codes for CASSLGGGDALEAFF. The full variable domain, rest sourced from reference TRBV5-1 and TRBJ1-1, is KAGVTQTPRYLIKTRGQQVTLSCSPISGHRSVSWYQQTPGQGLQFLFEYFSETQRNKGNFPGRFSGRQFSNSRSEMNVSTLELGDSALYLCASSLGGGDALEAFFGQGTRLTVV.

V is TRBV30 and J is TRBJ2-2; 11 bases line up with TRBD2. Unmatched junction bases numbered 4, after V lost 3 bases and J lost 1 base. This CDR3 has 16 residues. Germline CDR1 and CDR2: GTSNPN and SVGIG (reference sequence). CDR3 DNA: TGTGCCTGGAGGATGCTAGCGGGAGGGAACACCGGGGAGCTGTTTTTT. It is translated as CAWRMLAGGNTGELFF. The complete variable domain, with remaining parts taken from reference TRBV30 and TRBJ2-2, reads SQTIHQWPATLVQPVGSPLSLECTVEGTSNPNLYWYRQAAGRGLQLLFYSVGIGQISSEVPQNLSASRPQDRQFILSSKKLLLSDSGFYLCAWRMLAGGNTGELFFGEGSRLTVL.

The genes are TRBV28 and TRBJ2-1, with no clear D. CDR3 length: 16 amino acids. Between the trimmed V and J ends, which lost 1 base and 10 bases, there was a span of 20 bases. CDR1 and CDR2 (germline): MDHEN, SYDVKM. CDR3 protein: CASSLSGARLVGEQFF. In DNA, the CDR3 is TGTGCCAGCAGTTTATCTGGCGCCAGGCTGGTGGGCGAGCAGTTCTTC. The full variable domain, in which reference TRBV28 and TRBJ2-1 provide the parts outside the CDR3, is DVKVTQSSRYLVKRTGEKVFLECVQDMDHENMFWYRQDPGLGLRLIYFSYDVKMKEKGDIPEGYSVSREKKERFSLILESASTNQTSMYLCASSLSGARLVGEQFFGPGTRLTVL.

The chain joins TRBV3-1 (or the pseudogene TRBV3-2) to TRBJ2-6, with a possible D match to TRBD2 (6 bases). There are 14 residues in the CDR3. Trimming left V 4 bases short and J 2 bases short, with 6 bases between. Per germline, CDR1 LGHDT and CDR2 YNNKEL (reference sequence). The CDR3 here is CASSPGAGANVLTF. In DNA, the CDR3 is TGTGCCAGCAGCCCGGGGGCTGGGGCCAACGTCCTGACTTTC.

The chain joins TRBV19 to TRBJ1-2; the D is unclear. V was clipped by 3 bases and J by 4 bases, with 12 bases between them. Per the germline V gene, CDR1 is LNHDA and CDR2 is SQIVND (reference sequence). The CDR3 spans 14 residues. CDR3 nucleotides: TGTGCCAGTAGTATGGCGAGACAACTCTATGGCTACACCTTC. Amino acids: CASSMARQLYGYTF.

The V gene is TRBV11-2, the J gene TRBJ1-5, with TRBD1 identical over 10 bases. This CDR3 is 15 amino acids long. CDR1 SGHAT and CDR2 FQNNGV come from the germline V gene. Unmatched junction bases numbered 7, after V lost 5 bases and J lost 6 bases. The CDR3 nucleotides are TGTGCCAGCAGCCGGGGGACAGGGGTTGGTCAGCCCCAGCATTTT. Amino acids: CASSRGTGVGQPQHF.

The chain employs TRBV19 and TRBJ1-3; 8 bases align to TRBD1. This CDR3 comprises 14 residues. Germline-derived CDR1 and CDR2 are LNHDA and SQIVND (reference sequence). The trim removed 6 bases at V and 4 bases at J, leaving 5 bases unmatched. CDR3 loop: CASSVQGDGNTIYF. CDR3 nucleotide sequence: TGTGCCAGTAGCGTACAGGGGGACGGAAACACCATATATTTT. The whole variable domain, filled in from reference TRBV19 and TRBJ1-3, reads DGGITQSPKYLFRKEGQNVTLSCEQNLNHDAMYWYRQDPGQGLRLIYYSQIVNDFQKGDIAEGYSVSREKKESFPLTVTSAQKNPTAFYLCASSVQGDGNTIYFGEGSWLTVV.

V gene TRBV14 combines with J gene TRBJ1-3; 9 bases match TRBD1. The germline gives CDR1 SGHDN, CDR2 FVKESK. The V and J ends lost 3 bases and 4 bases, in that order; junction bases with no gene match: 4. The CDR3 spans 15 residues. The CDR3 protein is CASSHGQGPGNTIYF. The CDR3 DNA sequence: TGTGCCAGCAGCCACGGACAGGGGCCAGGAAACACCATATATTTT.

The chain carries TRBV7-8 and TRBJ2-7; 10 nucleotides agree with TRBD2. Germline CDR1 SGHVS, CDR2 FQNEAQ. The CDR3 covers 15 residues. V lost 3 bases and J lost 5; bases outside the gene matches: 7. The DNA of the CDR3 is TGTGCCAGCAGCTTCGCCCGCCTAGCGGGAGACGAGCAGTACGTC. Amino acid sequence: CASSFARLAGDEQYV.

A few counts support this clone. V usage is TRBV18 and J usage is TRBJ1-2; TRBD1 agrees at 8 bases. Germline CDR1 is KGHSH and CDR2 is LQKENI. Trimming removed 3 bases from V and 8 bases from J; junction bases left unmatched: 5. This CDR3 contains 13 residues. Here the CDR3 reads CASSPGQEGGYTF. The CDR3 bases are TGTGCCAGCTCACCGGGACAGGAGGGAGGCTACACCTTC.

The chain uses TRBV7-9 and TRBJ1-1; maybe TRBD1 (5 bases). Deletions cut 7 bases from V and 0 bases from J, with 9 bases between. The CDR3 totals 13 residues. Germline-derived CDR1 and CDR2 are SEHNR and FQNEAQ (reference sequence). CDR3 sequence (DNA): TGTGCCAGCACCTCGACAGTGAACACTGAAGCTTTCTTT. Protein: CASTSTVNTEAFF.

The chain uses TRBV27 and TRBJ2-6, with D possibly matching TRBD2 (5 bases). Trimming shortened V by 6 bases and J by 4 bases, and 13 bases separated the two germline ends. The germline gives CDR1 MNHEY, CDR2 SMNVEV (reference sequence). The CDR3 length is 15 residues. In DNA form, the CDR3 reads TGTGCCAGCAGAGAGGGTGGGGTCGGGGCCAACGTCCTGACTTTC. This sequence encodes CASREGGVGANVLTF.

This clone occurred a few times. The CDR3 sequence is CASSSYRDTSYEQYF. For the CDR3, the DNA is TGTGCCAGCAGTTCGTACCGGGACACATCCTACGAGCAGTACTTC. The V call is TRBV28, the J call TRBJ2-7, with a tentative D call TRBD1 (6 bases). The ends were cut back, 4 bases at V and 1 base at J, with 14 bases in the middle. Germline CDR1 MDHEN, CDR2 SYDVKM. The CDR3 is made up of 15 amino acids.

The rearrangement joins TRBV18 to TRBJ2-1, with D maybe TRBD2 (6 bases). V was shortened by 3 bases and J by 4 bases, with 22 bases between the two germline ends. The CDR3 runs 18 residues. CDR1 and CDR2 from the germline V gene are KGHSH and LQKENI. The CDR3 region is CASSPLAPGSQTYNEQFF. The CDR3 nucleotides are TGTGCCAGCTCACCGCTAGCGCCCGGATCACAGACATACAATGAGCAGTTCTTC.

This rearrangement joins TRBV14 to TRBJ2-2, with 14 positions matching TRBD2. This CDR3 region has 16 residues. Per the germline V gene, CDR1 is SGHDN and CDR2 is FVKESK. V trimming: 4 bases; J trimming: 5 bases; junction bases outside the gene matches: 3. The CDR3 nucleotides read TGTGCCAGCAGCCGATGGACTAGCGGGAGGACCGGGGAGCTGTTTTTT. Translated, it gives CASSRWTSGRTGELFF.

The rearrangement links TRBV28 to TRBJ1-2, with TRBD1 as a possible D gene (5 bases). V was clipped by 3 bases and J by 4 bases, with 12 bases between them. Germline lookup yields CDR1 MDHEN and CDR2 SYDVKM. The CDR3 spans 14 residues. The CDR3, as DNA: TGTGCCAGCAGTTTGGCGGGACTACCCTATGGCTACACCTTC. It encodes CASSLAGLPYGYTF.

V gene TRBV11-2 combines with J gene TRBJ2-7, with 12 bases aligning to TRBD2. Germline CDR1 SGHAT, CDR2 FQNNGV. CDR3 length: 16 residues. The ends lost 4 bases at V and 1 base at J; junction bases unmatched: 5. For the CDR3, the DNA is TGTGCCAGCAGCTCGCTAGCGGGAGGGGATTCCTACGAGCAGTACTTC. This codes for CASSSLAGGDSYEQYF. Using reference TRBV11-2 and TRBJ2-7 for the parts outside the CDR3, the full variable domain is EAGVAQSPRYKIIEKRQSVAFWCNPISGHATLYWYQQILGQGPKLLIQFQNNGVVDDSQLPKDRFSAERLKGVDSTLKIQPAKLEDSAVYLCASSSLAGGDSYEQYFGPGTRLTVT.

The gene calls are TRBV4-2 and TRBJ2-2, with D possibly TRBD2 on 5 matching bases. The CDR3 spans 16 residues. CDR1 and CDR2 (germline): LGHNA, YNFKEQ. V was cut by 1 base and J by 0 bases, with 9 bases left in between. DNA for the CDR3: TGTGCCAGCAGCCAAGTTGGACTCACGAACACCGGGGAGCTGTTTTTT. This sequence encodes CASSQVGLTNTGELFF.

The chain uses TRBV3-1 (or the pseudogene TRBV3-2) and TRBJ1-1; 7 bases line up with TRBD1. Trimming took 4 bases from V and 3 from J; bases not matched to a gene: 5. The CDR3 totals 14 residues. Germline V CDR1 and CDR2: LGHDT, YNNKEL (reference sequence). The CDR3: CASSLDQGDTEAFF. In DNA, the CDR3 is TGTGCCAGCAGCCTTGACCAGGGGGACACTGAAGCTTTCTTT.

In this sample, this clone turned up once. The V and J genes are TRBV7-9 and TRBJ1-2; perhaps TRBD1 as D (5 bases). The germline CDR1 and CDR2 sequences are SEHNR and FQNEAQ (reference sequence). The CDR3 is 14 amino acids. The V gene lost 5 bases and the J gene lost 6 bases, with 16 bases spanning the gap. The CDR3 here is CASSLNVRENGYTF. In DNA, the CDR3 is TGTGCCAGCAGCCTTAACGTCAGGGAAAATGGCTACACCTTC. The full variable domain, completed using reference TRBV7-9 and TRBJ1-2, is DTGVSQNPRHKITKRGQNVTFRCDPISEHNRLYWYRQTLGQGPEFLTYFQNEAQLEKSRLLSDRFSAERPKGSFSTLEIQRTEQGDSAMYLCASSLNVRENGYTFGSGTRLTVV.

This chain joins TRBV7-7 and TRBJ2-1; TRBD2 matches at 13 bases. The CDR3 spans 15 residues. Trimming took 4 bases from V and 9 from J; bases not matched to a gene: 6. The V gene's germline CDR1 is SSHAT and CDR2 FNYEAQ (reference sequence). CDR3: CASSSLAGGPGEQFF. CDR3 DNA sequence: TGTGCCAGCAGCTCACTAGCGGGAGGGCCTGGTGAGCAGTTCTTC.

The CDR3 protein is CASSLVKETQYF. The CDR3 DNA is TGTGCCAGCAGCCTAGTAAAAGAGACCCAGTACTTC. The chain joins TRBV12-3 or TRBV12-4 to TRBJ2-5, with unresolved D. This CDR3 comprises 12 residues. V was cut by 6 bases and J by 3 bases, with 8 bases left in between.

The chain employs TRBV11-3 and TRBJ2-2; possibly TRBD1 for D (5 bases). Germline assignment: CDR1 SGHNT and CDR2 YENEEA. The CDR3 length is 16 residues. Trimming took off 1 base at V and 4 bases at J, with 13 bases between the two ends. In DNA form, the CDR3 reads TGTGCCAGCAGCTTAGTCTGGGGCAAGGCCACCGGGGAGCTGTTTTTT. It specifies CASSLVWGKATGELFF.

V is TRBV3-1 (or the pseudogene TRBV3-2) and J is TRBJ1-1; D is perhaps TRBD1 (6 bases). There are 16 residues in the CDR3. Germline CDR1 LGHDT, CDR2 YNNKEL (reference sequence). V was pared by 4 bases and J by 0 bases, with 15 bases between. CDR3 sequence reads: CASSPRGALMNTEAFF. DNA for the CDR3: TGTGCCAGCAGCCCCCGGGGGGCGCTCATGAACACTGAAGCTTTCTTT.

This chain uses TRBV7-9 with TRBJ2-1; 11 nucleotides match TRBD1. CDR1 and CDR2 from the germline V gene are SEHNR and FQNEAQ (reference sequence). Germline trimming cut 2 bases from V and 4 bases from J; bases unmatched to any gene: 4. The CDR3 loop spans 16 amino acids. The CDR3, as DNA: TGTGCCAGCAGCTTATTCGGGACAGGGGGGTACAATGAGCAGTTCTTC. Translated, it gives CASSLFGTGGYNEQFF.

V usage is TRBV2 and J usage is TRBJ1-1; D is possibly TRBD1 (6 bases). The V end was cut by 5 bases, the J end by 3 bases, with 10 bases between. Looked up from germline, CDR1 is SNHLY and CDR2 is FYNNEI. The length of the CDR3 is 13 residues. As DNA, the CDR3 is TGTGCCAGCAGTCGGTCAGGGGACACTGAAGCTTTCTTT. Translated, it gives CASSRSGDTEAFF.